What follows are 20 T cell receptor beta chains derived from one specimen sequenced in a study of T cells after yellow fever vaccination. TCRdb re-analysed the 5' RACE reads in MiXCR, keeping a single row per CDR3 protein. The sample records a few hundred thousand distinct CDR3 sequences, over 3.5% being singletons. Sequences were derived from PBMCs, sampled 15 days after the yellow fever booster vaccination. These receptors were taken from a man in his late teens or twenties who received the YFV17D yellow fever vaccine.

The J gene is TRBJ2-7, the V gene TRBV4-1; maybe TRBD2 (6 bases). This CDR3 is built from 14 residues. CDR1 and CDR2 (germline): MGHRA, YSYEKL. Trimming removed 3 bases at V and 2 bases at J, with 11 bases between. The CDR3 reads CASSHYAGPYEQYV. The CDR3 DNA follows: TGCGCCAGCAGCCACTATGCGGGGCCCTACGAGCAGTACGTC.

This clonotype was seen only a few times. The J gene is TRBJ2-2, the V gene TRBV11-2; D call uncertain. The CDR3 loop spans 14 amino acids. Deletions cut 7 bases from V and 4 bases from J, with 13 bases between. Germline V lookup: CDR1 SGHAT, CDR2 FQNNGV. CDR3 nucleotides: TGTGCCAGCATCAGGACCAGGACCACCGGGGAGCTGTTTTTT. Translated, it gives CASIRTRTTGELFF.

This clonotype was detected ten times or more. This chain links TRBV7-9 with TRBJ2-3; 9 bases match TRBD1. V lost 6 bases, J lost 3 bases, and 4 bases stayed unmatched. The CDR3 spans 14 residues. In germline, CDR1 is SEHNR, CDR2 FQNEAQ (reference sequence). In DNA form, the CDR3 reads TGTGCCAGCAGGCCTGACAGGGGGACAGATACGCAGTATTTT. Encoded protein: CASRPDRGTDTQYF.

J is TRBJ2-7 and V is TRBV5-1; 7 bases are a match to TRBD1. The germline gives CDR1 SGHRS, CDR2 YFSETQ. V trimming: 2 bases; J trimming: 2 bases; junction bases outside the gene matches: 4. This CDR3 contains 14 residues. CDR3 sequence: CASSFQQGPYEQYF. CDR3 DNA: TGCGCCAGCAGCTTTCAACAGGGGCCCTACGAGCAGTACTTC. Filled out from reference TRBV5-1 and TRBJ2-7, the complete variable domain reads KAGVTQTPRYLIKTRGQQVTLSCSPISGHRSVSWYQQTPGQGLQFLFEYFSETQRNKGNFPGRFSGRQFSNSRSEMNVSTLELGDSALYLCASSFQQGPYEQYFGPGTRLTVT.

V usage is TRBV2 and J usage is TRBJ2-2; a weak D match, TRBD1 (5 bases). This CDR3 has 13 residues. Trimming took 0 bases from V and 6 from J, leaving 5 bases between them. Germline V gives CDR1 SNHLY, CDR2 FYNNEI. The CDR3 coding sequence is TGTGCCAGCAGTGAAGCGGGGCCCGGGGAGCTGTTTTTT. This sequence encodes CASSEAGPGELFF.

The genes are TRBV20-1 and TRBJ1-5; tentative D call: TRBD1 (6 bases). Germline V gene lookup returns CDR1 DFQATT and CDR2 SNEGSKA (reference sequence). This CDR3 is built from 14 residues. Between the trimmed V and J ends, which lost 2 bases and 3 bases, there was a span of 11 bases. The CDR3 nucleotides read TGCAGTGCTAGAAGGGGGGACTTCAATCAGCCCCAGCATTTT. This codes for CSARRGDFNQPQHF.

This clonotype was seen many times. V and J are TRBV7-2 and TRBJ2-5; no clear D gene. Germline V gene sequence: CDR1 SGHTA, CDR2 FQGNSA. The CDR3 is made up of 15 amino acids. V lost 2 bases and J 2 bases, leaving 12 bases between the germline ends. CDR3 DNA sequence: TGTGCCAGCAGCTTAATCTCAGACCAACAAGAGACCCAGTACTTC. This sequence encodes CASSLISDQQETQYF.

The chain couples TRBV20-1 to TRBJ2-2, with D possibly matching TRBD2 (6 bases). Between the trimmed V and J ends, which lost 6 bases and 3 bases, there was a span of 8 bases. Germline CDR1 reads DFQATT; CDR2 reads SNEGSKA (reference sequence). The CDR3 contains 12 residues. The CDR3 loop is CSAWGDTGELFF. In DNA, the CDR3 is TGCAGTGCGTGGGGGGACACCGGGGAGCTGTTTTTT.

The chain links TRBV27 to TRBJ2-7; D may correspond to TRBD1 or TRBD2 (6 bases each). Germline V gives CDR1 MNHEY, CDR2 SMNVEV (reference sequence). Trimming took off 5 bases at V and 4 bases at J, with 18 bases between the two ends. The CDR3 length is 15 residues. This chain's CDR3 is CASSPKGGGSYEQYF. In DNA form, the CDR3 reads TGTGCCAGCAGTCCAAAGGGGGGAGGATCATACGAGCAGTACTTC.

The chain employs TRBV7-6 and TRBJ1-3; D is ambiguous. Germline V CDR1 and CDR2: SGHVS, FNYEAQ. V was clipped by 4 bases and J by 2 bases, with 12 bases between them. This CDR3 spans 15 amino acids. CDR3 sequence: CASSSQTGTGNTIYF. DNA of the CDR3: TGTGCCAGCAGCTCCCAGACGGGGACTGGAAACACCATATATTTT.

This clonotype was seen only a few times. The V gene is TRBV18, the J gene TRBJ2-7, with D maybe TRBD1 (6 bases). Germline assignment: CDR1 KGHSH and CDR2 LQKENI. Trimming pared 1 base from V and 2 bases from J, leaving 9 bases between. The CDR3 is 14 amino acids. The CDR3 here is CASSPQDSAYEQYF. The CDR3 DNA reads TGTGCCAGCTCACCACAGGACAGTGCCTACGAGCAGTACTTC. Filled out from reference TRBV18 and TRBJ2-7, the complete variable domain reads NAGVMQNPRHLVRRRGQEARLRCSPMKGHSHVYWYRQLPEEGLKFMVYLQKENIIDESGMPKERFSAEFPKEGPSILRIQQVVRGDSAAYFCASSPQDSAYEQYFGPGTRLTVT.

This clonotype occurred a few times. The genes are TRBV9 and TRBJ1-6; 7 nucleotides line up with TRBD1. Germline V gives CDR1 SGDLS, CDR2 YYNGEE. The ends lost 3 bases at V and 7 bases at J; junction bases unmatched: 7. This CDR3 has 15 amino acids. The CDR3 spells CASSAETGSNSPLHF. CDR3 in DNA: TGTGCCAGCAGCGCCGAGACAGGGAGCAATTCACCCCTCCACTTT.

The chain joins TRBV30 to TRBJ1-2, with a weak D call TRBD1 (6 bases). Germline V gives CDR1 GTSNPN, CDR2 SVGIG (reference sequence). V was pared by 0 bases and J by 4 bases, with 15 bases between. This CDR3 comprises 15 residues. CDR3 nucleotides: TGTGCCTGGAGTGTTCCCGGCGGACAGACCTATGGCTACACCTTC. It codes for CAWSVPGGQTYGYTF.

This clonotype was observed a few times. The rearrangement joins TRBV29-1 to TRBJ2-5; unclear D gene. V was cut by 3 bases and J by 5 bases, with 10 bases left in between. The length of the CDR3 is 12 residues. Germline values: CDR1 SQVTM, CDR2 ANQGSEA. CDR3 DNA sequence: TGCAGCGTTGACGTGCGGATGGAGACCCAGTACTTC. Translating it yields CSVDVRMETQYF.

This clonotype was observed a handful of times. The rearrangement links TRBV3-1 to TRBJ2-6; D unclear. Trimming took 0 bases from V and 4 from J, leaving 16 bases between them. CDR3 length: 18 residues. From germline, CDR1 is LGHDT and CDR2 YNNKEL (reference sequence). CDR3 bases: TGTGCCAGCAGCCAAGATAAGAGGTTCGGCTCGGGGGCCAACGTCCTGACTTTC. Its protein product is CASSQDKRFGSGANVLTF.

In DNA, the CDR3 is TGTGCCAGCAGCATCTGGACAGGTGCCAATGAAAAACTGTTTTTT. Protein: CASSIWTGANEKLFF. V is TRBV7-6 and J is TRBJ1-4; 7 nucleotides align to TRBD1. The CDR3 runs 15 residues. Germline V gene data show CDR1 as SGHVS and CDR2 as FNYEAQ. J was trimmed by 5 bases and V by 5 bases; bases with no gene match: 8. The complete variable domain, with remaining parts taken from reference TRBV7-6 and TRBJ1-4, reads GAGVSQSPRYKVTKRGQDVALRCDPISGHVSLYWYRQALGQGPEFLTYFNYEAQQDKSGLPNDRFSAERPEGSISTLTIQRTEQRDSAMYRCASSIWTGANEKLFFGSGTQLSVL.

This clonotype was counted a few times. CDR3 DNA: TGTGCCAGCAGCGTAGGGTCACGGACAGGGCGGCCCCCCTACAATGAGCAGTTCTTC. This sequence encodes CASSVGSRTGRPPYNEQFF. V usage is TRBV9 and J usage is TRBJ2-1; 8 positions match TRBD1. CDR1 and CDR2 (germline): SGDLS, YYNGEE. CDR3 size: 19 residues. With 0 bases clipped from V and 2 bases from J, the junction kept 13 bases outside the gene matches.

This chain connects TRBV27 to TRBJ2-1; D assignment may be TRBD1 or TRBD2 (5 bases each). The CDR3 has 14 amino acids. Trimming pared 6 bases from V and 3 bases from J, leaving 12 bases between. The V gene's germline CDR1 is MNHEY and CDR2 SMNVEV (reference sequence). The CDR3 loop reads CASSRGVGYNEQFF. In DNA, the CDR3 is TGTGCCAGCAGCCGAGGGGTCGGCTACAATGAGCAGTTCTTC.

This clonotype was observed at least ten times. The chain couples TRBV12-3 or TRBV12-4 to TRBJ2-2; 7 bases match TRBD1. CDR3 length: 16 amino acids. The V gene end was trimmed by 1 base and the J gene end by 4 bases; junction bases not matched to a gene: 6. CDR3 in amino acids: CASSLVHRGGTGELFF. The CDR3, as DNA: TGTGCCAGCAGTTTAGTCCACAGGGGCGGCACCGGGGAGCTGTTTTTT.

The table lists this clonotype with many counts. The chain links TRBV29-1 to TRBJ2-5; D possibly corresponds to TRBD2 (6 bases). This CDR3 region has 13 residues. V lost 4 bases and J 5 bases, leaving 14 bases between the germline ends. Per germline, CDR1 SQVTM and CDR2 ANQGSEA. The CDR3 DNA sequence: TGCAGCGTTGTGGAGGGTAGGGTCGAGACCCAGTACTTC. It encodes CSVVEGRVETQYF.